This T cell receptor beta chain appears in the sequencing data of a study of cytomegalovirus exposure and HLA in healthy donors (dated by TCRdb to 2016 to 2017). With respect to the entire study: According to an earlier analysis of around 600 of the donors, about 179 million T cells yielded 90 million to 140 million unique TCR beta sequences and around 300 Gb of sequence data. Besides the first cohort of roughly 640 subjects, a separate validation cohort made up of 120 or so different subjects was used. The number of typed donors differed by locus: about 620-640 for A, B, C, DRB1 and DQB1; approximately 540 for DQA1; some 590 for DPA1; and some 430 for DPB1. Among approximately 370 genotyped donors of the cohort, an average of approximately 200,000 unique TCR beta nucleotide sequences was sequenced per donor, of which 15% to 20% were non-productive. The genetic ancestry cluster associated with self-reported Caucasian donors included 70% to 85% of the roughly 360 genotyped donors. The later analysis used no new phenotypic data to find candidate immune exposures, relying instead on TCR beta sequences and their occurrence across donors. High-throughput TCR immunosequencing, statistical association of individual TCRs with disease status, and machine learning were combined to predict cytomegalovirus infection status. The T cell repertoires of about 700 subjects were profiled by immunosequencing and related to cytomegalovirus serostatus. In a later analysis, previously published TCR beta repertoires from 666 donors were re-analyzed and high-resolution HLA genotyping was added so that TCR occurrence patterns could be studied. About 5 DR-DQ haplotypes were handled as single units for association and clustering, since linkage in the cohort was strong. An early release covering roughly 600 HLA-typed donors comprised approximately 300 gigabases of sequencing data and approximately 85 million unique TCR sequences. Donor age, sex, ethnicity and CMV serostatus were compiled together with the repertoire data. All discovery cohort repertoires had been generated using a single sequencing platform. An earlier analysis of 450 to 750 of the donors used high-throughput TCR beta sequencing to judge whether each TCR beta V gene segment behaved as functional or pseudogenic. A later genetic analysis used genome-wide SNP genotypes for about three fifths of the 666 donors, treating that subset as a discovery cohort. The study aimed to test whether cataloging public T cell receptors could reveal signatures of past pathogen exposure. HLA typing covered class I and class II loci at four-digit resolution. Paper-wide results and their limitations: A later analysis found that TCR association rates varied across HLA loci, with DRB1 alleles showing the most associated TCRs and HLA-C alleles the fewest. In a later analysis, more than 15,000 TCR beta sequences were associated with specific HLA alleles at a false discovery rate of 0.05. A total of roughly 160 TCR beta chains were listed by the study as associated with cytomegalovirus. In vitro tests confirmed that three of the cytomegalovirus-associated TCR beta chains recognize cytomegalovirus antigens. A later genetic analysis reported fewer N-insertions in productive TCRs among donors in an Asian-associated ancestry cluster than the roughly 620-donor mean. A later genetic analysis associated a missense DCLRE1C variant with V-gene and J-gene trimming of TCR beta chains, and an independent cohort replicated the association. The only immune exposure information available for the cohort was CMV serostatus. The sequencing pipeline was judged likely to have produced a cluster of highly shared sequence variants as a technical artifact. Across donors, most TCR sequences were observed very rarely, whereas some public TCRs were present in many individuals. A further reported finding was that TCR beta sequences accurately predicted the HLA-A and HLA-B alleles for most subjects in the first cohort. Some IMGT-functional V segments, including TRBV6-2 and TRBV6-3, could not be told apart with the 87-base-pair reads, so those segments were excluded. The presence/absence analyses assumed that sequencing depth was roughly uniform across donors, and that assumption may not be true. An earlier analysis of some 560 of the donors showed that most TCR beta V segments appeared in productive rearrangements either about 87% or about 30% of the time, which broadly matched IMGT annotations. Because counts were too low, seventeen rarely observed V segments, including chromosome 9 orphons, were left out of the earlier analysis of several hundred of the donors. Correlated functional status among segregating V segments might be attributable to linkage disequilibrium, but an unknown experimental factor could not be ruled out. The authors suggested that the approach could potentially be extended to other disease states and immunological phenotypes. Strong co-occurrence of HLA alleles, especially DR and DQ, made assigning TCR associations to individual alleles difficult. A later analysis reported that several top co-occurrence clusters appeared linked to parvovirus B19, influenza, CMV and Epstein-Barr virus. Because some donors lacked HLA typing at each locus, the association tests relied only on the typed subset. A later analysis found that HLA-associated TCR beta chains were more clonally expanded and had lower generation probabilities than equally common non-associated chains. In a later analysis, most CMV-associated TCR beta chains were found to appear HLA-restricted, with HLA associations seemingly driven largely by CMV exposure. In this cohort, only TCR beta chains were sequenced, and detectable features were limited by the absence of alpha or paired-chain data. The classifier was reported to diagnose cytomegalovirus status with high specificity and sensitivity in both the original and validation cohorts.

A note on this clone: Its specific antigen is unknown. The sample holds no much larger clone one base away, and base qualities are not on file.

The cohort consisted of approximately 690 healthy bone marrow donors. Cohort members were all nominally healthy when sampled, although unrecorded immune exposures were likely present. The donor tested CMV seronegative and was one of the 352 seronegative cohort members. A peripheral blood sample was collected from each donor, and TCR beta sequencing was performed on peripheral blood mononuclear cells. The Qiagen DNeasy Blood Extraction Kit was used to extract genomic DNA from the blood cell samples. The germline ends are 6 bases apart after V is trimmed by 0 bases and J by 2 bases. Including cysteine and phenylalanine, the CDR3 has 14 amino acids. Only CDR3 DNA is held: 42 bases, read in frame from base 1. The germline V gene sets CDR1 to SGHRS and CDR2 to YFSETQ. The library was produced with the immunoSEQ multiplex PCR assay. The multiplex PCR relied on a mix of 60 forward primers for TCR Vbeta segments and 13 reverse primers for TCR Jbeta segments. The CDR3 region of rearranged TCR beta genes was amplified from genomic DNA by a multiplex PCR assay. Amplified TCR beta libraries were sequenced as 87-base-pair reads on the Illumina HiSeq System. In the source study's methods: A later analysis tallied 75 million to 95 million unique TCR beta chains across the roughly 610 repertoires, and around 10 million of those chains were shared by two or more donors. A nearest-neighbor algorithm error-corrected the raw reads and collapsed the reads into unique sequences, merging closely related sequences to remove PCR and sequencing errors. V, D and J gene segments were assigned by aligning CDR3 sequences to IMGT reference sequences. For a sequence to be retained, at least a six-nucleotide match to both a V gene segment and a J gene segment was required. Rearrangements were called productive when the CDR3 lacked stop codons and stayed in frame with V and J; all others were non-productive. CDR3 was defined according to IMGT convention as the region running from the second conserved V-encoded cysteine to the conserved J-encoded phenylalanine. The earlier analysis of about 640 of the donors excluded any sequence lacking an unambiguous match to a single V gene segment. An earlier analysis of under 750 of the donors called V segments functional above 56.7% productive rearrangements and segregating when the between-donor standard deviation exceeded 5%. A statistical classification framework was built to diagnose cytomegalovirus status from the catalog of TCR beta chain sequences. A later analysis assigned V and J genes by comparing TCR nucleotide sequences with IMGT/GENE-DB human TR gene sequences. A later analysis assigned CDR3 sequences and most-parsimonious VDJ recombination scenarios with the TCRdist pipeline. In a later analysis, each TCR beta chain was defined by its CDR3 amino acid sequence together with its V-gene family, and reads without a unique V-gene family were excluded. To address suspected cross-contamination and a sequencing artifact, a later analysis removed a few hundred highly shared, low-generation-probability nucleotide sequences. In a later analysis, a clonal expansion index was calculated for each public chain from normalized within-repertoire ranks of inferred template counts. Generation probabilities in a later analysis came from a VDJ recombination model fitted to out-of-frame rearrangements, and those results were checked against IGoR. A later analysis scored TCR-TCR, TCR-HLA and TCR-CMV co-occurrence with hypergeometric tests, applying a repertoire-size bias correction to TCR pairs. A later analysis estimated false discovery rates by permuting HLA or CMV assignments 20 times. In a later analysis, co-occurring TCRs were grouped using DBSCAN, with TCRdist sequence similarity added in when clustering inside HLA-allele-positive subsets. Repertoires with fewer than 30,000 or more than 120,000 public chains were left out of co-occurrence clustering, as were about 5 repertoires with anomalous nucleotide sharing. TCRdb obtained this table from immuneACCESS and retained in-frame rearrangements with V and J assigned. These tables miss some clones; where compared with another copy, unresolved V genes account for less than half of the shortfall, and the remainder is unexplained. Clone size and the V and J calls come from that table; the DNA yielded D and trimming. Recorded for this sample are about 170,000 clones; 62% of them occurred a single time. The top ten clones comprise under 3% of the sample.

The clonotype was recovered from a middle-aged man in good health and CMV-seronegative. The source material was PBMCs. The sequence links TRBV5-1 to TRBJ1-5; the D gene is not confidently resolved. The nucleotide sequence reads TGCGCCAGCAGCTTGGAATCGGGCAATCAGCCCCAGCATTTT. The encoded protein is CASSLESGNQPQHF.